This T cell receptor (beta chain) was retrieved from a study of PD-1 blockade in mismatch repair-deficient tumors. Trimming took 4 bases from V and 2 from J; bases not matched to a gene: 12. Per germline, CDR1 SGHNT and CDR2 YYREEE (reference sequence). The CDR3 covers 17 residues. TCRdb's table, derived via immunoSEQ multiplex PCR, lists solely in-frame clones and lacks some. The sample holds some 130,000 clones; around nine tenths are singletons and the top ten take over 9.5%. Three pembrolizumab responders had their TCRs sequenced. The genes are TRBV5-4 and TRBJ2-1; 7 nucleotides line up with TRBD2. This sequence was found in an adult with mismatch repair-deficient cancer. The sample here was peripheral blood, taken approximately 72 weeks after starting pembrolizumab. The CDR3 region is CASSPARSSGPYNEQFF. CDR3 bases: TGTGCCAGCAGCCCCGCAAGAAGTAGCGGGCCCTACAATGAGCAGTTCTTC.